This T cell receptor (beta chain) was recorded in a study of T cell responses to AZD1222 COVID-19 vaccine. Study findings and constraints: Without day 14 samples, only post-peak T cell repertoires were studied.

Data came from immunoSEQ multiplex PCR; TCRdb stores just in-frame clones and leaves some out. The sample carries about 110,000 clones, about 85% recorded once. In the case of this clone: What it recognizes is unknown.

In germline, CDR1 is MGHRA, CDR2 YSYEKL. This CDR3 is built from 15 residues. The V and J ends lost 2 bases and 3 bases respectively, with 13 bases between them. This receptor was taken from an adult in good health. Sample: peripheral blood, taken on day 0 of AZD1222 vaccination. The rearrangement joins TRBV4-1 to TRBJ1-1, with a weak D call TRBD1 (5 bases). For the CDR3, the DNA is TGCGCCAGCAGCCAAACAGCAGGGAAGGACACTGAAGCTTTCTTT. Encoded protein: CASSQTAGKDTEAFF.